The clone carrying this T cell receptor beta chain was recorded once. Its antigen is undetermined. Trimming left V 4 bases short and J 5 bases short, with 15 bases between. This CDR3 is built from 14 residues. Germline V gene sequence: CDR1 SGHNT, CDR2 YYREEE (reference sequence). This sample is drawn from a study of cytomegalovirus exposure and HLA in healthy donors. Study context: Genotyping of 400 or so donors showed that approximately 83% belonged to the Caucasian-associated ancestry cluster.

The PCR had 60 Vbeta and 13 Jbeta primers. Clones were read by immunoSEQ multiplex PCR, and TCRdb kept only the in-frame ones, dropping some. The sample includes about 150,000 clones, more than 60% of them seen just once. Findings of the study overall: Within a later analysis, the majority of CMV-associated TCR beta chains appeared HLA-restricted. In an earlier analysis, most TCR beta V segments were productive about 87% or about 30% of the time. In vitro, a few CMV-associated chains proved specific for CMV antigens.

The source is a woman aged 40 to 50 in good health and CMV-seropositive. The specimen was PBMCs. The chain has TRBV5-4 and TRBJ1-1, with D possibly matching TRBD1 (6 bases). Here the CDR3 reads CASSRETGTTEAFF. CDR3 coding DNA: TGTGCCAGCAGCAGAGAGACAGGAACGACTGAAGCTTTCTTT.